This T cell receptor beta chain was recorded in a study of Ad26.COV2.S vaccination and SARS-CoV-2 variants. For the study at large: Intramuscularly, Ad26.COV2.S was given either once or twice, 56 days apart.

Points from the study as a whole: After vaccination, substantial breadth of spike-specific CD8+ and CD4+ responses was reported. Measurements of TCR breadth and depth may have given underestimates of the total T cell responses. Spike-specific TCR breadth ran higher among vaccine recipients than placebo recipients.

Libraries were prepared by immunoSEQ multiplex PCR; TCRdb keeps only in-frame clonotypes and omits some of them. Of about 500,000 clones listed, about 89% are singletons. The V gene lost 0 bases and the J gene lost 8 bases, with 13 bases spanning the gap. The germline CDR1 and CDR2 sequences are LGHDT and YNNKEL (reference sequence). This CDR3 spans 14 amino acids. Indicated treatment: 15 to 20 received Ad26.COV2.S at low or high dose, single or two shots; roughly 5 received placebo; per-sample allocation not given. Sampling was performed 63 days after the first vaccine or placebo injection. Note on this clone: Antigen specificity is unknown.

Sequencing was performed on peripheral blood, taken in a trial of Ad26.COV2.S vaccine versus placebo. The source is a person aged 18-65 years who received the Ad26.COV2.S COVID-19 vaccine or a placebo. The chain joins TRBV3-1 (or the pseudogene TRBV3-2) to TRBJ1-1, with D maybe TRBD1 (6 bases). CDR3 DNA sequence: TGTGCCAGCAGCCAAGAGGGCGGGGGCCGGGAAGCTTTCTTT. Its protein is CASSQEGGGREAFF.